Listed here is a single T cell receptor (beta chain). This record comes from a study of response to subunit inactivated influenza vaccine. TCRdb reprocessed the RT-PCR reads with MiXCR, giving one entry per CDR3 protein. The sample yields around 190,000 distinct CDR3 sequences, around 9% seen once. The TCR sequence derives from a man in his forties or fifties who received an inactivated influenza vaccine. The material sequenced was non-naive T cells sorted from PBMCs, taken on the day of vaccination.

CDR3 residues: CSARAGLAGTGELFF. The CDR3 nucleotides are TGCAGTGCTAGAGCCGGACTAGCGGGGACCGGGGAGCTGTTTTTT. This sequence joins TRBV20-1 and TRBJ2-2, with TRBD2 matching over 12 bases. The CDR3 totals 15 residues. After removal of 1 base from V and 5 bases from J, the junction contained 2 bases not matched to a gene. Germline V gives CDR1 DFQATT, CDR2 SNEGSKA (reference sequence).